This TCR beta chain was identified in a study of T cell changes during pregnancy in multiple sclerosis. Germline CDR1 reads SGHTA; CDR2 reads FQGTGA. With 0 bases clipped from V and 6 bases from J, the junction kept 13 bases outside the gene matches. The CDR3 has 18 amino acids. Method: immunoSEQ multiplex PCR; TCRdb's copy keeps in-frame clones and lacks some. The sample includes roughly 40,000 clones, 80% to 95% of them seen just once. This chain uses TRBV7-3 with TRBJ2-1; 8 bases fit TRBD2. The sample was CD4+ T cells from peripheral blood mononuclear cells, taken in the third trimester of pregnancy. This TCR came from a female donor with multiple sclerosis, enrolled in a pregnancy study. CDR3 coding DNA: TGTGCCAGCAGCTTAACTCCGCACTCCAGCGGGAGCTCCAATGAGCAGTTCTTC. The encoded protein is CASSLTPHSSGSSNEQFF.